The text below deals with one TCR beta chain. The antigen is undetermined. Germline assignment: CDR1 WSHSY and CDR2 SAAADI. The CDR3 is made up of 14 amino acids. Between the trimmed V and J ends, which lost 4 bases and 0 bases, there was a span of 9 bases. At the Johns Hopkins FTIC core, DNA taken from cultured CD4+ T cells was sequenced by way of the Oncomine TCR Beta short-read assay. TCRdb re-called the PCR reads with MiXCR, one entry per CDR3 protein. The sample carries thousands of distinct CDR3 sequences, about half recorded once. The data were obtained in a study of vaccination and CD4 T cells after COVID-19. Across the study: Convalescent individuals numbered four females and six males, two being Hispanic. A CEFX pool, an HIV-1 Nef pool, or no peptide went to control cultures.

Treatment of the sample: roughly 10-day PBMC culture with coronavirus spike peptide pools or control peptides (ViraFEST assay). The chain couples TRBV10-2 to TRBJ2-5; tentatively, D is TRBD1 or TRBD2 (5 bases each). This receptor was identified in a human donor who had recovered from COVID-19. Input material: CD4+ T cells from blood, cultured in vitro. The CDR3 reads CASSVGADQETQYF. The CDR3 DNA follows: TGCGCCAGCAGTGTCGGGGCAGACCAAGAGACCCAGTACTTC.